This is a list of T cell receptor beta chains from one sample in a study of shared clonotypes between healthy human individuals. Measured with immunoSEQ multiplex PCR; TCRdb has only the in-frame clones, and not every one. The sample lists around 2,000,000 clones, 95% occurring once. The sequenced sample consisted of naive CD4+ T cells sorted from blood. These receptors all come from a man aged 18-30 years in good health. Each CDR3 is given without its conserved first and last residue. D genes are given only for firm matches.

v_gene | d_gene | CDR3aa
TRBV7-2 | NA | ASSFRRNTEAF
TRBV5-1 | TRBD2 | ASSTGTSGTTGELF
TRBV9 | NA | ASSSRERRQTQY
TRBV2 | NA | ASSEEMRETQY
TRBV5-1 | NA | ASSFYTDEKLF
TRBV14 | NA | ASSQLSGGNYEQY
TRBV6-1 | TRBD1 | ASRQTGPWDTQY
TRBV10-3 | TRBD2 | AISGGAGVKETQY
TRBV11-2 | TRBD1 | ASSGPSTGGTDTQY
TRBV5-1 | NA | ASSPPPGQPNTEAF
TRBV10-3 | NA | AISDSGGAYYGYT
TRBV10-3 | NA | AIGVGSSYEQY
TRBV6-1 | NA | ASSEHLRNSPLH
TRBV9 | TRBD1 | ASSPGTGNSNEKLF
TRBV4-3 | TRBD2 | ASSQDTSGRKKYEQY
TRBV5-4 | NA | ASSLERDGGYT
TRBV4-1 | NA | ASSQDPLGGQVNEKLF
TRBV9 | NA | ASSEGPGEPYEQY
TRBV2 | NA | ASSRGSNQPQH
TRBV7-8 | TRBD1 | ASSSNTGGKA
TRBV23-1 | NA | ASSQRAKNTGELF
TRBV27 | NA | ASSLGVLGAQY
TRBV10-3 | TRBD1 | AIGATGGDQPQH
TRBV20-1 | NA | SARSGVEQF
TRBV11-2 | NA | ASRYQPRGRLTYEQY
TRBV9 | NA | ASSGSGASSGNTIY
TRBV30 | NA | AWNRGANTEAF
TRBV30 | NA | AWSDQRGEQF
TRBV5-4 | NA | ASSVDVNQPQH
TRBV6-1 | NA | ASTDRLGSYEQY
TRBV9 | TRBD2 | ASSVGLAGGETQY
TRBV6-1 | NA | ASRRGDPTEGYT
TRBV5-1 | NA | ASSLARLPYNEQF
TRBV6-5 | TRBD1 | ASSAHRGRYEQY
TRBV9 | NA | ASSGRASQGDEQY
TRBV28 | TRBD1 | ASSGTGGNQPQH
TRBV6-1 | TRBD2 | ASSEMRLAGGPKSDTQY
TRBV10-1 | TRBD2 | ASSNLAAGDNEQF
TRBV5-1 | NA | ASSLEGTYNEQF
TRBV6-5 | TRBD1 | ASSKTGNYGYT
TRBV5-1 | NA | ASSAGNSGNTIY
TRBV10-3 | TRBD2 | AISESTSGTSTQY
TRBV4-1 | TRBD1 | ASSVGQPNYGYT
TRBV10-2 | NA | ATTPDSNQPQH
TRBV5-1 | NA | ASSLGKSSYEQY
TRBV29-1 | TRBD2 | SVTSGGVQETQY
TRBV28 | NA | ASSSGLRWGSNTGELF
TRBV18 | NA | ASSERGTNEKLF
TRBV7-2 | NA | ASSSAASYEQY
TRBV18 | NA | ASSPPSGPYGYT
TRBV6-1 | TRBD1 | ASRKDRAANEKLF
TRBV18 | TRBD1 | ASSRSPETGQGETQY
TRBV2 | NA | ASTQGLSGNTIY